This TCR beta chain stems from a study of blood T cell repertoires in COVID-19 (TCRdb year 2020). Study-wide context: Samples covering the acute and convalescent phases of COVID-19 were provided by collaborators in the United States, Italy and Spain. The material from the prospective study consisted of cDNA or gDNA derived from T cells, B-cell-depleted T cells, or PBMCs. The repertoires were made available in a free public database intended to serve as a resource for research on the immune response to SARS-CoV-2. Where available, HLA class I and class II types were taken from metadata supplied by the sample provider and were not determined by assay-based typing. Deeply sampled blood TCRbeta repertoires from subjects exposed to, actively infected with, or recovered from COVID-19 were included in the dataset. A de-identified subject ID, COVID-19 status, age in years and sex were almost always included in the sample metadata. Samples came from the ongoing ImmuneRACE study (first 160 participants) plus 1,254 subjects from 6 global collaborators.

Whole blood was collected in K2EDTA tubes by collaborating institutions according to the institutions' own protocols. For TCRbeta analysis, collaborator samples were shipped as frozen whole blood, as isolated PBMCs, or as DNA extracted from either sample type. Including cysteine and phenylalanine, the CDR3 has 15 amino acids. The CDR3 DNA has 45 bases and is translated from base 1. V sheds 2 bases and J sheds 0 bases, leaving 10 bases between their ends. From the germline V gene, CDR1 is MNHEY and CDR2 is SVGAGI. TCRbeta CDR3 regions were amplified from genomic DNA using the immunoSEQ Assay, a bias-controlled multiplex PCR. The paper's processing steps were these. The number of nucleated cells in each sample was estimated by amplification of reference gene primers within the assay. To quantify the absolute abundance of each unique TCRbeta CDR3 rearrangement, sequence reads were collapsed and filtered. For each sample, productive Simpson clonality was calculated by taking the square root of Simpson's diversity index across productive rearrangements. The clones in this table, taken by TCRdb from immuneACCESS, are in-frame only. Not every clone is retained; where verified, under half of the shortfall comes from an unresolved V gene, and the cause of the rest is unknown. V and J calls plus clone size are reproduced from that table; the DNA served to infer D and trimming. This sample is represented by around 170,000 clones; 80% to 85% of them were singletons. The top ten hold roughly 2.9% of the sample.

What the research found in general, with its limitations: The amount of clinical and demographic metadata varied by source and participant and was provided uncurated.

The table lists this clone with a count of one. The clone's antigen remains unknown. No qualities accompany the bases; no much larger clone lies one base away. Sequencing input: peripheral blood. This chain joins TRBV6-5 to TRBJ1-1, with the D gene not confidently named. The sequence came from a woman between 55 and 75 years old with acute or convalescent COVID-19. CDR3 reads: CASSYLTGMNTEAFF. The DNA is as follows: TGTGCCAGCAGTTACCTGACGGGTATGAACACTGAAGCTTTCTTT.